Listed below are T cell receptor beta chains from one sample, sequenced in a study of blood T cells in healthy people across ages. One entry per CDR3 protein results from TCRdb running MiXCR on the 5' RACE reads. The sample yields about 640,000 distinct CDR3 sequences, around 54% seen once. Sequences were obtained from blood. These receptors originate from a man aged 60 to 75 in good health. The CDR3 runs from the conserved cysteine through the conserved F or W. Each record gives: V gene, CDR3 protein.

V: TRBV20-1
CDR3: CSAMGRFSNQPQHF

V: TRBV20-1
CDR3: CSASGLGLSEYF

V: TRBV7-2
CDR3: CASSLGGQGNYGYTF

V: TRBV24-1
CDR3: CATSDGQGRDEQFF

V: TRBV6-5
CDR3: CASSERQGPGNEQFF

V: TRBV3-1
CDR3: CASSQLPMYQETQYF

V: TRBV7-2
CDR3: CASSEASGGAYTQYF

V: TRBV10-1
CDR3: CASSERGVGTGELFF

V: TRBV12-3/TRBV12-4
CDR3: CASSFRVGVRQETQYF

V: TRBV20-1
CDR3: CSAKPSSYEQYF

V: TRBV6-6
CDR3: CASSYRTGGDCGYTF

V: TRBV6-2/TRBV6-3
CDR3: CASSYEEGAWYEQYF

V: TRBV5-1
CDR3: CASSLEVGIHPEAFF

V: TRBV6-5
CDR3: CASSYASGVTDTQYF

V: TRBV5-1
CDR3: CASSRGTDSAYGYTF

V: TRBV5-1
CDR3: CASSLFGAGNTEAFF

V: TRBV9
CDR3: CASSVFSGVAVNEQFF

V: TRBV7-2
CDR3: CASSSVRDHPQYF

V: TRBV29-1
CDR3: CSVANSGIGNTEAFF

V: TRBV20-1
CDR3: CSASEGGHEQFF

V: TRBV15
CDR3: CATSRSQVGGYTF

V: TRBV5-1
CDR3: CASSLDTANYGYTF

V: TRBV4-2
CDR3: CASSQAQTQYF

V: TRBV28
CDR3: CASQGGGQETQYF

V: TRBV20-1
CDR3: CSARRDRGVYEQYF

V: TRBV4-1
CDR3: CASSQDLALAGRNTGELFF

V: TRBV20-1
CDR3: CSARSGDFNEQFF

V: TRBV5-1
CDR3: CASSLYRQGEAFF

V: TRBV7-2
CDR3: CASSFTWGSYEQYF

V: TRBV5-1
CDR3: CASSLVGSQDIQYF

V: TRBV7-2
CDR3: CASSASGMHNEQFF

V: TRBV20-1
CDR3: CSARDFGTGADTDTEAFF

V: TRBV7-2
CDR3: CASSSAGEADTQYF

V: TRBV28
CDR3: CASSSPGQGGTEAFF

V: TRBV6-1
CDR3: CASSEGARSPLHF

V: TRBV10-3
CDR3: CAISDSSSYNEQFF

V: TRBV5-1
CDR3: CASSWTASGAYEQYF

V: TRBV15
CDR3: CATSRDVGGAYNEQFF

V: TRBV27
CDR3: CASSFQGYSGANVLTF

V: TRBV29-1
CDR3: CSVGTGSPTDTQYF

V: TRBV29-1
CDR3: CSVRGGPDNQPQHF

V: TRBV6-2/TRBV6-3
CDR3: CASGSSGTSGLPDTQYF

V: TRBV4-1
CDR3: CASSQEDGGVYEQYF

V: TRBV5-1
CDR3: CASSWGTTSYEQYF

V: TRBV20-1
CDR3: CSAKPWTVGSSSEQYF

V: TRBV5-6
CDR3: CASSPHGGRMYNEQFF

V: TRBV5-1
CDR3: CASSLGQANNEQFF

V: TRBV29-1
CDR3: CSVADKRRSYEQYF

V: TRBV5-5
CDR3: CASSFRDPSTDTQYF